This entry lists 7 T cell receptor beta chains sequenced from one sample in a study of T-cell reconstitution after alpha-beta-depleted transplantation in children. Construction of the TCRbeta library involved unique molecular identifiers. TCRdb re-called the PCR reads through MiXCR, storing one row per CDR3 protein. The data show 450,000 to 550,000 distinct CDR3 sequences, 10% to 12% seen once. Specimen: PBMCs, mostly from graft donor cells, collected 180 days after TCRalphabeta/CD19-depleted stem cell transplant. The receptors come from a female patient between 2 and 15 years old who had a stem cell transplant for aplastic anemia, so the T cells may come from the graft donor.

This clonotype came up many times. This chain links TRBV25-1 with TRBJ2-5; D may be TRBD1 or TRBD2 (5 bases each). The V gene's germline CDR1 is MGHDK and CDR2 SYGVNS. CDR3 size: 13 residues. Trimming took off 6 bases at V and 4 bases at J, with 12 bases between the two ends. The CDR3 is CASRPPGPETQYF. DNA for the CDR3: TGTGCCAGCAGACCCCCGGGACCAGAGACCCAGTACTTC.

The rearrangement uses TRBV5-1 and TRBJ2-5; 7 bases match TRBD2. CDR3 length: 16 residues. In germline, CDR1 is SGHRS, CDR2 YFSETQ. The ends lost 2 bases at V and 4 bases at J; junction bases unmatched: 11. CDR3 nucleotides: TGCGCCAGCAGCTTTATCAGCGGGATTCCACCAGAGACCCAGTACTTC. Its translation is CASSFISGIPPETQYF.

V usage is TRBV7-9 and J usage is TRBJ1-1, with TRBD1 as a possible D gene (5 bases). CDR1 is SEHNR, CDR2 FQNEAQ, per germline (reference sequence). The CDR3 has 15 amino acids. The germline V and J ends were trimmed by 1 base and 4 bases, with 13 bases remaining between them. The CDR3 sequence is CASSLVLGPTTEAFF. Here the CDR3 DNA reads TGTGCCAGCAGCTTAGTTTTGGGACCGACCACTGAAGCTTTCTTT. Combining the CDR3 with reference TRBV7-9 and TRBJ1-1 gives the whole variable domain DTGVSQNPRHKITKRGQNVTFRCDPISEHNRLYWYRQTLGQGPEFLTYFQNEAQLEKSRLLSDRFSAERPKGSFSTLEIQRTEQGDSAMYLCASSLVLGPTTEAFFGQGTRLTVV.

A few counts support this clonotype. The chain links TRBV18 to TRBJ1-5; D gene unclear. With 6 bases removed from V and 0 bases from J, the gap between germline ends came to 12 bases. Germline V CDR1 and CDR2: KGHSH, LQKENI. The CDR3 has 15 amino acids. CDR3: CASSPMRVSNQPQHF. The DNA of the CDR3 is TGTGCCAGCTCCCCTATGCGGGTTAGCAATCAGCCCCAGCATTTT.

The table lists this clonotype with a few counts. CDR3 region: CASSEVGGAYEQYV. The CDR3, as DNA: TGTGCCAGCAGTGAAGTCGGCGGAGCCTACGAGCAGTACGTC. The genes are TRBV6-1 and TRBJ2-7; D unresolved. This CDR3 comprises 14 residues. V gave up 1 base and J gave up 2 bases, with 9 bases separating them. Germline V gives CDR1 MNHNS, CDR2 SASEGT.

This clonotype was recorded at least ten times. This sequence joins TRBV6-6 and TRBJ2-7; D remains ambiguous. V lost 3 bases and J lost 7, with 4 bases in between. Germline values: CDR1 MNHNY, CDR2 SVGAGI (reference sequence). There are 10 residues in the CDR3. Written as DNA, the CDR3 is TGTGCCAGCAGTTATGGGGAGCAGTACTTC. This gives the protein CASSYGEQYF.

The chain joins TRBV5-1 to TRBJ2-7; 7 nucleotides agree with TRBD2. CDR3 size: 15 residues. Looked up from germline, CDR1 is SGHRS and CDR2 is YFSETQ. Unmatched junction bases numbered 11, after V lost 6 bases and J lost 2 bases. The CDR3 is CASTQTSPAPYEQYF. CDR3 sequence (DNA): TGCGCCAGCACCCAGACTAGCCCGGCCCCCTACGAGCAGTACTTC.